Reported below is one T cell receptor beta chain. This clone was picked up one time. It lacks a known antigen. Base qualities are not provided; no much larger clone lies one nucleotide away. TCR CDR3 regions were amplified from genomic DNA by multiplex PCR using the deep immunoSEQ assay. For each cell subset, the extracted genomic DNA was distributed evenly across all wells of several immunoSEQ 96-well plates, and each plate served as one replicate. Each replicate PCR for sorted subsets received around 200 ng genomic DNA, equal to about 30,000 T cell genomes. Purified libraries were measured with a Qubit 3.0 fluorometer, size-checked on a Bioanalyzer 2100, and measured again with the KAPA Library Quantification kit. A separate single-read 150-cycle Illumina NextSeq 550 flow cell was used to sequence each immunoSEQ 96-well plate. The authors processed their data as follows. Because the immunoSEQ output held only junctional sequences and lacked quality scores, the filtering could not match the filtering applied to full-length reads. Sequences were annotated with PyIR, a Python wrapper for IgBLAST v1.9, and V/J genes and CDR3 were assigned using IMGT germline references. Any read was removed if the V/J assignment was weak (E-value above 1e-6), the CDR3 was missing, or the read contained stop codons, out-of-frame junctions, or ambiguous translated residues. V3J clonotypes were defined by identical inferred V gene, J gene, and CDR3 amino acid sequence. Percentage overlap between repertoires was calculated by dividing the number of shared unique clonotypes by the size of the smaller repertoire. Richness of each repertoire was evaluated using RTK rarefaction, the Chao1 estimator, and Recon v2.1 estimates of unobserved clonotypes. For all TCRbeta clonotypes obtained by the gDNA method from four donors, generation probabilities were computed with OLGA. TCRdb took this table from immuneACCESS and kept in-frame rearrangements with V and J called. Such tables lack part of the clones; where checked against another copy, unresolved V genes explain under half of the gap, and the rest is unexplained. Clone size and the V and J calls come from that table; the DNA yielded D and trimming. For this sample there are roughly 770,000 clones; just over 95% appear just once. The ten largest clones capture under 0.25% of the sample.

The sample comes from a study of shared clonotypes between healthy human individuals (dated by TCRdb to the early 2020s). About the study as a whole: A couple of women and a few men aged 18 to 49 years were included in the cohort. For each donor, CD4 naive and CD4 memory were each run on three plates, CD8 naive on two plates, and CD8 memory on one plate. The study deeply sequenced blood TCR repertoires of about 5 healthy adults to estimate repertoire size and the extent of clonotype sharing between individuals. Libraries were prepared and TCR repertoires were sequenced by different laboratories using diverse techniques, in order to increase sequencing depth and limit assay-specific biases. Between about 0.8 and 9 billion PBMCs per donor were obtained by leukapheresis.

The full study reports these points: Sampling was limited to blood, and TCR repertoires in tissue likely differ from TCR repertoires in blood. Estimated clonotype richness was generally larger for naive than for memory subsets. The small number of donors limited the genetic and exposure-history diversity represented. Sharing across a handful of donors was observed for around 4.8% of naive CD4, 3% to 4% of naive CD8, roughly 2.4% of memory CD4, and about 0.4% of memory CD8 clonotypes. Compared with non-shared clonotypes, clonotypes shared by all four sorted-subset donors had higher generation probabilities. Even with the large sequencing depth, rarefaction of the sorted-subset datasets indicated that sequencing was incomplete. Pairwise subsampling indicated that sequencing depth was expected to affect the degree of clonotype sharing among donors.

Trimming takes 4 bases off V and 4 bases off J; junction bases not matched to a gene: 8. From the cysteine through the phenylalanine, the CDR3 covers 16 amino acids. Here the CDR3 DNA is all that survives: 48 bases in frame from base 1. The germline V gene encodes CDR1 LGHNA and CDR2 YNFKEQ. CD8 naive samples were CD45RO-negative cells positively selected for CCR7, giving a CD45RA+CCR7+ population that excluded TemRA cells. The donors were healthy, HIV-negative adults who had no recently reported acute infections or vaccinations. Every donor was a Caucasian adult residing in Nashville, Tennessee, USA. Blood was obtained by leukapheresis, after which PBMCs were separated by Ficoll-Histopaque density gradient centrifugation and cryopreserved in liquid nitrogen vapor phase. Analytical flow cytometry was used to check the purity and quantity of every magnetically sorted T cell population. Each sorted fraction had its genomic DNA isolated and then quantified by UV absorbance on a Nanodrop 2000c.

Sequenced input: naive CD8+ T cells sorted from blood. This specimen's cell subset or site label, interpreted: CD45RA+CCR7+. The sequence links TRBV4-2 to TRBJ1-4; 8 central bases correspond to TRBD1. The clonotype originates from a man under 40 in good health. The DNA sequence is TGTGCCAGCAGCCCGTGGCAGGGGGCGAATAATGAAAAACTGTTTTTT. It translates to CASSPWQGANNEKLFF.